The source of this T cell receptor beta chain is a study of CD8 T cells in ankylosing spondylitis. Trimming removed 0 bases at V and 2 bases at J, with 5 bases between. The CDR3 runs 14 residues. CDR1 and CDR2 from the germline V gene are MNHEY and SVGAGI. This clonotype was counted at least ten times. Antigen: not known. Generation of TCR beta libraries employed quantitative 5'-RACE incorporating molecular barcodes. TCRdb called the 5' RACE reads again in MiXCR, with one record for every CDR3 protein. Of 250,000 or so distinct CDR3 sequences in the sample, approximately 10% are singletons; the top ten hold around 2.6%. Study results and caveats: Significant enrichment of disease-linked clones was reported in matched ankylosing spondylitis synovial fluid. Made up of roughly 8 highly homologous variants, a TCR beta motif appeared characteristic of ankylosing spondylitis blood. Reactive arthritis synovial fluid and blood were previously reported to contain some motif variants.

The sample consisted of blood, either unsorted or a sorted T cell fraction (not recorded which). The genes are TRBV6-5 and TRBJ1-3; no firm D call. The sequence derives from a male donor with ankylosing spondylitis or in good health (not recorded which). CDR3 in amino acids: CASSYSGTGNTIYF. Written as DNA, the CDR3 is TGTGCCAGCAGTTACTCAGGGACTGGAAACACCATATATTTT.